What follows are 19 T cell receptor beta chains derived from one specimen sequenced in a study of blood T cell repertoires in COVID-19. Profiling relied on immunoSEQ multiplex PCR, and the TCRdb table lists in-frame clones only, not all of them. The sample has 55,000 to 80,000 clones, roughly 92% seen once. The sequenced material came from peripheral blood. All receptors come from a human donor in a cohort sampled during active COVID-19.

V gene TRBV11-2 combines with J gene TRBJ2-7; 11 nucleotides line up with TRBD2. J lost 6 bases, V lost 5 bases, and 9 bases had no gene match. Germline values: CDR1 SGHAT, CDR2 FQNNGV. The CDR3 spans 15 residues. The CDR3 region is CASSETTSGIIEQYF. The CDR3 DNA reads TGTGCCAGCAGCGAAACGACTAGCGGGATAATCGAGCAGTACTTC.

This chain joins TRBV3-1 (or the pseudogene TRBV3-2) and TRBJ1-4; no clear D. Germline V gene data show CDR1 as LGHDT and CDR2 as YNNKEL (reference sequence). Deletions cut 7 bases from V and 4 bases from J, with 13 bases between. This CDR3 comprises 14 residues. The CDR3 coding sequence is TGTGCCAGCACCCCTTCCACTTTTAATGAAAAACTGTTTTTT. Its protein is CASTPSTFNEKLFF.

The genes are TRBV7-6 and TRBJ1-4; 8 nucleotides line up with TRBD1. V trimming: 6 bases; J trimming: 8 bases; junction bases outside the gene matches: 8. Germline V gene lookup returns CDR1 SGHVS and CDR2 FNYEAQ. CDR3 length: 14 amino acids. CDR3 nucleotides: TGTGCCAGCAGTCGACTAGGGACAGGCGAAAAACTGTTTTTT. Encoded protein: CASSRLGTGEKLFF.

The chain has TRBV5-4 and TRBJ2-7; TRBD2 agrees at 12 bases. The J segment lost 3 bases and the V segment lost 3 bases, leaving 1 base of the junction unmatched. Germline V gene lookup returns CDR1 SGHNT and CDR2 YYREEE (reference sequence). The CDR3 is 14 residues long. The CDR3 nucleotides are TGTGCCAGCAGCTGGACTAGCGGGGACTACGAGCAGTACTTC. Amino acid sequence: CASSWTSGDYEQYF.

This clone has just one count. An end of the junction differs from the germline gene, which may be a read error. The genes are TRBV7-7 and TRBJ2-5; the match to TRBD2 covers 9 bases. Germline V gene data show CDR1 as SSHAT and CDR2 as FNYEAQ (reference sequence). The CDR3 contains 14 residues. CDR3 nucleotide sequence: TGTGCTAGCAGCTTGTCTGGCGGGGGGGGGACCCAGTACTTC. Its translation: CASSLSGGGGTQYF. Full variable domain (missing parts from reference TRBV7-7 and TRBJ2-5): GAGVSQSPRYKVTKRGQDVTLRCDPISSHATLYWYQQALGQGPEFLTYFNYEAQPDKSGLPSDRFSAERPEGSISTLTIQRTEQRDSAMYRCASSLSGGGGTQYFGPGTRLLVL.

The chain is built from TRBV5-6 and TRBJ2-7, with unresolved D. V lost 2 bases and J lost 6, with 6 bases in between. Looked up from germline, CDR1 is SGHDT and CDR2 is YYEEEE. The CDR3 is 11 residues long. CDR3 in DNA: TGTGCCAGCAGCTTCAATTCCGAGCAGTACTTC. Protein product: CASSFNSEQYF.

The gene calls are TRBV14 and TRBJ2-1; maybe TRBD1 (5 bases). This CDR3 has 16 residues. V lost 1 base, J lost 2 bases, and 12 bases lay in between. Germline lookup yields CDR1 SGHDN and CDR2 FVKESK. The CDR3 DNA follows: TGTGCCAGCAGCCAAGTAAGGGGTAGTCCCTACAATGAGCAGTTCTTC. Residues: CASSQVRGSPYNEQFF.

This CDR3 is CASSEGTSGYNEQFF. For the CDR3, the DNA is TGTGCCAGCAGTGAGGGGACTAGCGGATACAATGAGCAGTTCTTC. This chain links TRBV2 with TRBJ2-1, with 11 bases matching TRBD2. Germline trimming cut 3 bases from V and 4 bases from J; bases unmatched to any gene: 2. Germline CDR1 is SNHLY and CDR2 is FYNNEI. The CDR3 runs 15 residues.

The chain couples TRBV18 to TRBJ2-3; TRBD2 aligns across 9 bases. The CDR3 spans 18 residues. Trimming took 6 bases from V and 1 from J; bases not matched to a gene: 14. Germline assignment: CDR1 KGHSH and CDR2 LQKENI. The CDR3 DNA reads TGTGCCAGCTCCCAACCAGCGGGAGGAGAGTTGGGCACAGATACGCAGTATTTT. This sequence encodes CASSQPAGGELGTDTQYF. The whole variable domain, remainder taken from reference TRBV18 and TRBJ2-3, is NAGVMQNPRHLVRRRGQEARLRCSPMKGHSHVYWYRQLPEEGLKFMVYLQKENIIDESGMPKERFSAEFPKEGPSILRIQQVVRGDSAAYFCASSQPAGGELGTDTQYFGPGTRLTVL.

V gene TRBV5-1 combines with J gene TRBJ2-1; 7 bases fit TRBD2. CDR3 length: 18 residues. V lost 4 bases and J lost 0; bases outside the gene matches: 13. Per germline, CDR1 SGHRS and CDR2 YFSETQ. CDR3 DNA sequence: TGCGCCAGCAGCCTACGAACGGGACTAATTGGCTCCTACAATGAGCAGTTCTTC. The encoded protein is CASSLRTGLIGSYNEQFF.

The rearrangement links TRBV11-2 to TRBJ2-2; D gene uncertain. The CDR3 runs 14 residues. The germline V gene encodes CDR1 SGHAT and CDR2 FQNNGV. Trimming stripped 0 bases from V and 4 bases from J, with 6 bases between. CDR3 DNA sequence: TGTGCCAGCAGCTTAGACAGGCGCACCGGGGAGCTGTTTTTT. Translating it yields CASSLDRRTGELFF.

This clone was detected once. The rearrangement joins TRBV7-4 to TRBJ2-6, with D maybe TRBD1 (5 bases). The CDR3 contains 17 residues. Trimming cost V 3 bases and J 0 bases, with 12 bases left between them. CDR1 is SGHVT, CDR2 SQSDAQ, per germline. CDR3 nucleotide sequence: TGTGCCAGCAGCTTTGGCAGGGTACCCTCTGGGGCCAACGTCCTGACTTTC. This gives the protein CASSFGRVPSGANVLTF.

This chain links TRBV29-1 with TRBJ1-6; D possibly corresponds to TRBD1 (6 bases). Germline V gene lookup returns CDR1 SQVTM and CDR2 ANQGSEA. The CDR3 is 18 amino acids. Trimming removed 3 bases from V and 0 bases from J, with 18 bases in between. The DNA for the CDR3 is TGCAGCGTTGATTCCAAAGAGGGGGTTAGCTCCTATAATTCACCCCTCCACTTT. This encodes CSVDSKEGVSSYNSPLHF.

CDR3 residues: CSVHPGIREQYF. The CDR3 DNA reads TGCAGCGTTCACCCCGGGATCCGGGAGCAGTACTTC. The V gene is TRBV29-1, the J gene TRBJ2-7, with TRBD2 as a possible D gene (5 bases). The CDR3 is made up of 12 amino acids. The V and J ends lost 5 bases and 7 bases respectively, with 15 bases between them. The germline V gene has CDR1 SQVTM and CDR2 ANQGSEA.

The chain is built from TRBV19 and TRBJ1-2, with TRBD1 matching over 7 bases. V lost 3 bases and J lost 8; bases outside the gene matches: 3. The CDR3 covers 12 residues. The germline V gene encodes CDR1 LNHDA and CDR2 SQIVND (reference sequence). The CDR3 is CASSIQGGGYTF. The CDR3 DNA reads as TGTGCCAGTAGTATCCAGGGGGGCGGCTACACCTTC.

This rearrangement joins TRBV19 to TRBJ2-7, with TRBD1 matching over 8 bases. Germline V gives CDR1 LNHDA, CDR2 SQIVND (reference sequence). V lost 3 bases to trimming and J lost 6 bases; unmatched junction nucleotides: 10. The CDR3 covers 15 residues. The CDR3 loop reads CASSIGDRIPLEQYF. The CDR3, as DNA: TGTGCCAGTAGTATTGGGGACAGGATCCCTCTCGAGCAGTACTTC.

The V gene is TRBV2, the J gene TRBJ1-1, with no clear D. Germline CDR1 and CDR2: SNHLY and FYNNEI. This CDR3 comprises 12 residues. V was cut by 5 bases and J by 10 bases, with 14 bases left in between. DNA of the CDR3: TGTGCCAGCAGTCAGGCAACTCGGGGAGCTTTCTTT. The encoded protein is CASSQATRGAFF.

This CDR3 is CASSSQAYTEAFF. Written as DNA, the CDR3 is TGTGCCAGCAGCTCACAGGCTTACACTGAAGCTTTCTTT. The gene calls are TRBV11-1 and TRBJ1-1; the D gene is possibly TRBD1 (5 bases). The CDR3 is 13 residues long. With 4 bases removed from V and 3 bases from J, the gap between germline ends came to 9 bases. In germline, CDR1 is SGHAT, CDR2 FQDESV (reference sequence).

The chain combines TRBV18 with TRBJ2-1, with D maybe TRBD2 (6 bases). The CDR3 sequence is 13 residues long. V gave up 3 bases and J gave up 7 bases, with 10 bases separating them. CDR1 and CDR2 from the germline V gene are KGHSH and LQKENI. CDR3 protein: CASSPGGGNEQFF. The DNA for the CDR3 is TGTGCCAGCTCACCTGGAGGAGGGAATGAGCAGTTCTTC.